This T cell receptor beta chain was identified during a study of molecular identifiers for immune sequencing clone quantification. TCRdb called the PCR reads again in MiXCR, with one record for every CDR3 protein. The sample includes some 66,000 distinct CDR3 sequences, under 20% of them seen just once. Every naive CD8 library was made from between roughly 17,000 and 1,000,000 sorted cells with 10%, 30% or 50% RNA. Sorting was used to obtain naive CD8 T cells (CD8+CD4-CCR7+CD45RA+). General study findings and limits: Barcode sharing among identical TCR molecules could make large clones appear smaller.

This clonotype was recorded at least ten times. Antigen specificity is unknown. V dropped 10 bases and J dropped 7; count of bases not matched to a gene: 4. This CDR3 contains 12 residues. Germline CDR1 and CDR2: PRHDT and FYEKMQ (reference sequence). The material sequenced was naive CD8+ T cells from blood, with Jurkat cell RNA spiked in. Indicated subset: FACS-sorted CD8+CD4-CCR7+CD45RA+ naive T cells. V gene TRBV13 combines with J gene TRBJ1-6; 7 nucleotides match TRBD1. This receptor was obtained from a human donor in good health. Some libraries in this study had Jurkat cell RNA spiked in. The CDR3, as DNA: TGTGCCACCCGGACAGGCAATTCACCCCTCCACTTT. Protein: CATRTGNSPLHF.